The clone carrying this T cell receptor (beta chain) has a handful of counts. What it binds is not known. The sample belongs to a study of CD8 T cells in ankylosing spondylitis. Findings of the study overall: Disease-associated clones were reportedly significantly overrepresented in matched ankylosing spondylitis synovial fluid. The authors found the disease-linked clones to be CD8+ and relatively rare in peripheral blood. Seemingly distinctive of ankylosing spondylitis blood was a TCR beta motif formed by eight highly homologous variants.

Generation of TCR beta libraries employed quantitative 5'-RACE incorporating molecular barcodes. TCRdb re-called the 5' RACE reads with MiXCR, one entry per CDR3 protein. The table has hundreds of thousands of distinct CDR3 sequences, 20% to 25% seen once. Germline CDR1 is SGHAT and CDR2 is FQNNGV. V lost 5 bases to trimming and J lost 7 bases, with 14 bases between them. The CDR3 runs to 13 residues. V is TRBV11-2 and J is TRBJ1-2, with D tentatively TRBD1 (5 bases). The receptor comes from a male donor with ankylosing spondylitis or in good health (not recorded which). Sequencing was carried out using blood, either unsorted or a sorted T cell fraction (not recorded which). The DNA for the CDR3 is TGTGCCAGCAGCCAATTTTCAGGGTTTGGCTACACCTTC. Protein product: CASSQFSGFGYTF.